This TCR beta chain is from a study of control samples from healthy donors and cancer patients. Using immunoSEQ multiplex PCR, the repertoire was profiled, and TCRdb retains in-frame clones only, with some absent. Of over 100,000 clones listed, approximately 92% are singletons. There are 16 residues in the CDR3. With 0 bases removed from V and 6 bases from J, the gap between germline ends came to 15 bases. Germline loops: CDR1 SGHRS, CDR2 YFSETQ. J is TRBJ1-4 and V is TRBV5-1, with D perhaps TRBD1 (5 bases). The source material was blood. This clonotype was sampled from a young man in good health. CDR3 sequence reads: CASSLVGAGRDEKLFF. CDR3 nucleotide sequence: TGCGCCAGCAGCTTGGTAGGGGCAGGGAGAGATGAAAAACTGTTTTTT.